Each of the 32 T cell receptor beta chains below was sequenced from the same sample in a study of identical twins. TCRdb independently ran MiXCR on the 5' RACE reads; one entry per CDR3 protein. The data contain around 1.7 million distinct CDR3 sequences, 32% of them singletons. Sequences were obtained from cord blood. The origin of the receptors is a newborn girl in good health.

The genes are TRBV2 and TRBJ1-2; no clear D. The CDR3 covers 11 residues. The germline V gene encodes CDR1 SNHLY and CDR2 FYNNEI. Trimming stripped 7 bases from V and 5 bases from J, with 8 bases between. The CDR3 nucleotides read TGTGCCAGCATGCCCGAATATGGCTACACCTTC. This codes for CASMPEYGYTF. The full variable domain, rest sourced from reference TRBV2 and TRBJ1-2, is EPEVTQTPSHQVTQMGQEVILRCVPISNHLYFYWYRQILGQKVEFLVSFYNNEISEKSEIFDDQFSVERPDGSNFTLKIRSTKLEDSAMYFCASMPEYGYTFGSGTRLTVV.

The chain combines TRBV27 with TRBJ2-1, with D uncertain. CDR1 and CDR2 from the germline V gene are MNHEY and SMNVEV (reference sequence). The CDR3 runs to 15 residues. V gave up 2 bases and J gave up 10 bases, with 18 bases separating them. The CDR3 is CASSLNGLVNYEQFF. CDR3 nucleotides: TGTGCCAGCAGTTTAAATGGTCTCGTGAACTACGAGCAGTTCTTC.

This clonotype appeared a few times. The chain links TRBV12-3 or TRBV12-4 to TRBJ2-1, with TRBD2 matching over 7 bases. The V gene end was trimmed by 6 bases and the J gene end by 4 bases; junction bases not matched to a gene: 9. The CDR3 length is 15 residues. The CDR3 DNA is TGTGCCAGCAGCCTGGTGCGGGGGTGGTACAATGAGCAGTTCTTC. The encoded protein is CASSLVRGWYNEQFF.

This sequence joins TRBV19 and TRBJ2-1, with 7 bases fitting TRBD2. With 5 bases clipped from V and 1 base from J, the junction kept 5 bases outside the gene matches. Germline CDR1 LNHDA, CDR2 SQIVND (reference sequence). CDR3 length equals 15 residues. In DNA form, the CDR3 reads TGTGCCAGTAGTGCACTAGCGCGGTCCTACAATGAGCAGTTCTTC. This encodes CASSALARSYNEQFF.

The chain recombines TRBV9 with TRBJ2-3; the match to TRBD2 covers 11 bases. In germline, CDR1 is SGDLS, CDR2 YYNGEE. The CDR3 runs 16 residues. V shed 0 bases, J shed 1 base, and the junction held 1 base outside the gene matches. The CDR3 DNA is TGTGCCAGCAGCGTAGAACTAGCGGGAGGCACAGATACGCAGTATTTT. It specifies CASSVELAGGTDTQYF.

This chain links TRBV7-2 with TRBJ2-1; D could derive from TRBD1 or TRBD2 (7 bases each). Trimming removed 1 base from V and 2 bases from J, with 12 bases in between. Germline V gene lookup returns CDR1 SGHTA and CDR2 FQGNSA. The CDR3 is 16 amino acids. CDR3 nucleotides: TGTGCCAGCAGCTTAGACAGGGGACTACCCTACAATGAGCAGTTCTTC. Its protein is CASSLDRGLPYNEQFF.

The chain uses TRBV18 and TRBJ1-2; D gene ambiguous. The germline V and J ends were trimmed by 3 bases and 0 bases, with 11 bases remaining between them. The CDR3 is made up of 15 amino acids. Germline CDR1 KGHSH, CDR2 LQKENI. CDR3 loop: CASSPQEASNYGYTF. In DNA, the CDR3 is TGTGCCAGCTCACCTCAGGAAGCTTCTAACTATGGCTACACCTTC.

This clonotype was seen a few times. The rearrangement joins TRBV3-1 to TRBJ2-1; D is unclear. This CDR3 is built from 16 residues. The V end was cut by 7 bases, the J end by 2 bases, with 18 bases between. Germline V lookup: CDR1 LGHDT, CDR2 YNNKEL (reference sequence). CDR3 coding DNA: TGTGCCAGCACACAAGGTGGCAAGGCCGCCTACAATGAGCAGTTCTTC. Amino acid sequence: CASTQGGKAAYNEQFF.

The J gene is TRBJ2-3, the V gene TRBV5-1, with D possibly TRBD2 on 7 matching bases. Germline assignment: CDR1 SGHRS and CDR2 YFSETQ. Trimming removed 2 bases at V and 1 base at J, with 14 bases between. The CDR3 runs 16 residues. CDR3 sequence: CASSFRSGGGTDTQYF. CDR3 DNA: TGCGCCAGCAGCTTTAGGTCGGGGGGCGGCACAGATACGCAGTATTTT. The variable domain in full, completed from reference TRBV5-1 and TRBJ2-3, reads KAGVTQTPRYLIKTRGQQVTLSCSPISGHRSVSWYQQTPGQGLQFLFEYFSETQRNKGNFPGRFSGRQFSNSRSEMNVSTLELGDSALYLCASSFRSGGGTDTQYFGPGTRLTVL.

This sequence joins TRBV10-3 and TRBJ1-5; D is undetermined. The V end was cut by 3 bases, the J end by 2 bases, with 14 bases between. CDR1 and CDR2 (germline): ENHRY, SYGVKD. The CDR3 has 16 amino acids. The DNA for the CDR3 is TGTGCCATCAGTGACCCTTCCACGGAGGGCAATCAGCCCCAGCATTTT. Translation gives CAISDPSTEGNQPQHF.

To note about this clonotype: A far larger clone is one nucleotide away, so this likely arose from a read error. The chain has TRBV27 and TRBJ2-3; D is undetermined. This CDR3 region has 13 residues. CDR1 is MNHEY, CDR2 SMNVEV, per germline (reference sequence). The CDR3 sequence: CAGSPGSTDTQYF. The CDR3 DNA reads TGTGCCGGCAGCCCCGGGAGCACAGATACGCAGTATTTT.

Concerning this clonotype: The junction does not match germline at one end; this may be a read error. The V call is TRBV4-2, the J call TRBJ2-3; 7 nucleotides align to TRBD1. The CDR3 contains 15 residues. CDR1 and CDR2 (germline): LGHNA, YNFKEQ. The chain's CDR3 is CASSHRDSSTETQYF. In nucleotides, the CDR3 is TGTGCCAGCAGCCACCGGGACAGCTCCACAGAAACGCAGTATTTT.

The chain joins TRBV20-1 to TRBJ2-7; D assignment may be TRBD1 or TRBD2 (5 bases each). TRBJ2-5 explains the end of the DNA better; the J call may be wrong. This CDR3 comprises 16 residues. The germline CDR1 and CDR2 sequences are DFQATT and SNEGSKA (reference sequence). The CDR3: CSARKGPFGKEETQYF. The CDR3 DNA follows: TGCAGTGCTAGAAAGGGACCTTTTGGCAAAGAGGAGACCCAGTACTTC.

In this sample, this clonotype turned up a few times. The chain combines TRBV6-1 with TRBJ2-1; D is perhaps TRBD1 or TRBD2 (5 bases each). V was clipped by 3 bases and J by 9 bases, with 18 bases between them. The CDR3 is 15 amino acids. Germline-derived CDR1 and CDR2 are MNHNS and SASEGT. Written as DNA, the CDR3 is TGTGCCAGCAGTGAGCTGGGGCTAGAGGGCATTGAGCAGTTCTTC. Translating it yields CASSELGLEGIEQFF.

This clonotype was seen only a few times. This chain connects TRBV29-1 to TRBJ2-2; 8 nucleotides match TRBD2. The V gene end was trimmed by 4 bases and the J gene end by 5 bases; junction bases not matched to a gene: 12. The germline V gene encodes CDR1 SQVTM and CDR2 ANQGSEA. CDR3 length: 16 residues. As DNA, the CDR3 is TGCAGCGTTGGAACTTTAGCGGGATTGGAAACCGGGGAGCTGTTTTTT. Translating it yields CSVGTLAGLETGELFF.

There are a few counts of this clonotype. This sequence joins TRBV3-1 and TRBJ1-1, with D possibly TRBD1 on 5 matching bases. V lost 11 bases to trimming and J lost 5 bases, with 18 bases between them. Germline values: CDR1 LGHDT, CDR2 YNNKEL (reference sequence). This CDR3 contains 13 residues. CDR3 in DNA: TGTGCCTCCTTACGTACGGGGGGGACTGAAGCTTTCTTT. Translated: CASLRTGGTEAFF.

Ten or more counts support this clonotype. V usage is TRBV5-1 and J usage is TRBJ2-5; perhaps TRBD2 as D (6 bases). With 0 bases removed from V and 1 base from J, the gap between germline ends came to 13 bases. This CDR3 is 16 amino acids long. From germline, CDR1 is SGHRS and CDR2 YFSETQ. CDR3 coding DNA: TGCGCCAGCAGCTTGGGGGACCTAGCGCTCCAAGAGACCCAGTACTTC. It translates to CASSLGDLALQETQYF.

This chain connects TRBV6-1 to TRBJ1-1; the match to TRBD1 covers 7 bases. CDR3 length: 14 residues. Germline-derived CDR1 and CDR2 are MNHNS and SASEGT. The J segment lost 6 bases and the V segment lost 7 bases, leaving 11 bases of the junction unmatched. The CDR3 reads CASTPQGRGSEAFF. Written as DNA, the CDR3 is TGTGCCAGCACCCCACAGGGGAGGGGATCTGAAGCTTTCTTT.

This clonotype has just a few counts. The CDR3, as DNA: TGTGCCAGCAGTGAATTGGGGGGTGGCAAAAACATTCAGTACTTC. Its protein product is CASSELGGGKNIQYF. The V and J genes are TRBV25-1 and TRBJ2-4; a weak D match, TRBD2 (6 bases). The germline V gene encodes CDR1 MGHDK and CDR2 SYGVNS. The length of the CDR3 is 15 residues. V lost 1 base to trimming and J lost 3 bases, with 10 bases between them.

Many counts were recorded for this clonotype. V and J are TRBV29-1 and TRBJ2-3; D gene unclear. Germline V CDR1 and CDR2: SQVTM, ANQGSEA. The CDR3 covers 12 residues. Trimming cost V 5 bases and J 2 bases, with 8 bases left between them. This chain's CDR3 is CSVSIYTDTQYF. The CDR3 DNA sequence: TGCAGCGTTTCCATCTACACAGATACGCAGTATTTT.

This clonotype was observed a handful of times. The gene calls are TRBV6-1 and TRBJ2-5; D unresolved. The length of the CDR3 is 13 residues. V was cut by 8 bases and J by 1 base, with 11 bases left in between. CDR1 is MNHNS, CDR2 SASEGT, per germline. The CDR3: CASDRAFQETQYF. The CDR3 coding sequence is TGTGCCAGCGATCGGGCATTCCAAGAGACCCAGTACTTC.

Ten or more counts support this clonotype. CDR3 sequence (DNA): TGTGCCAGCAGTTTCTGGGCAGATACGCAGTATTTT. Protein: CASSFWADTQYF. The gene calls are TRBV28 and TRBJ2-3; D uncertain. Trimming pared 3 bases from V and 4 bases from J, leaving 5 bases between. CDR3 length: 12 amino acids. Germline loops: CDR1 MDHEN, CDR2 SYDVKM.

This clonotype was observed a handful of times. CDR3 sequence (DNA): TGTGCCAGCAGCAGGGGGCGAAGCCAGCCCCAGCATTTT. Residues: CASSRGRSQPQHF. The chain recombines TRBV4-2 with TRBJ1-5; TRBD1 matches 7 bases. Germline CDR1 and CDR2: LGHNA and YNFKEQ. Germline trimming cut 5 bases from V and 7 bases from J; bases unmatched to any gene: 5. The CDR3 has 13 amino acids.

This clonotype was seen more than once but under ten times. The chain is built from TRBV6-4 and TRBJ1-1, with D unclear. Trimming took 1 base from V and 3 from J, leaving 6 bases between them. The CDR3 sequence is 13 residues long. Germline CDR1 MRHNA, CDR2 SNTAGT. The CDR3 is CASSDYGDTEAFF. Here the CDR3 DNA reads TGTGCCAGCAGTGACTACGGAGACACTGAAGCTTTCTTT.

The chain joins TRBV5-1 to TRBJ2-5; D ambiguous. This CDR3 comprises 15 residues. Germline V lookup: CDR1 SGHRS, CDR2 YFSETQ. V was cut by 0 bases and J by 11 bases, with 20 bases left in between. The DNA for the CDR3 is TGCGCCAGCAGCTTGGTAATTGTGGCAGTCAATGAGCAGTACTTC. Protein product: CASSLVIVAVNEQYF.

This clonotype has more than one count but fewer than ten. The rearrangement uses TRBV6-1 and TRBJ1-2; D ambiguous. Trimming took 0 bases from V and 0 from J, leaving 5 bases between them. This CDR3 has 14 residues. Germline V lookup: CDR1 MNHNS, CDR2 SASEGT. The CDR3 nucleotides are TGTGCCAGCAGTGAAGCTACTGCTAACTATGGCTACACCTTC. Its translation: CASSEATANYGYTF.

Notes on this clonotype: Germline and junction disagree at one end, which may indicate a read error. This chain connects TRBV15 to TRBJ2-3; D perhaps matches TRBD2 (5 bases). Germline CDR1 LNHNV, CDR2 YYDKDF (reference sequence). The CDR3 loop spans 15 amino acids. The CDR3 protein is CAASGYEVFTDTQYF. The CDR3 nucleotides are TGTGCCGCCAGCGGTTACGAGGTTTTCACAGATACGCAGTATTTT.

J is TRBJ1-6 and V is TRBV20-1, with 7 positions matching TRBD1. From germline, CDR1 is DFQATT and CDR2 SNEGSKA (reference sequence). The CDR3 consists of 13 residues. With V trimmed by 6 bases and J by 6 bases, 5 bases remained unmatched. The DNA for the CDR3 is TGCAGTGCAGGGGGCCCCCTTAATTCACCCCTCCACTTT. Translating it yields CSAGGPLNSPLHF.

The rearrangement uses TRBV3-1 and TRBJ2-5; the D gene is possibly TRBD2 (6 bases). CDR3 size: 14 residues. Germline CDR1 reads LGHDT; CDR2 reads YNNKEL (reference sequence). The V gene lost 5 bases and the J gene lost 11 bases, with 21 bases spanning the gap. CDR3 nucleotide sequence: TGTGCCAGCAGCTTGCTCGGGGGTAAGGATGAGCAGTACTTC. Translating gives CASSLLGGKDEQYF.

In this sample, this clonotype turned up many times. The J gene is TRBJ2-5, the V gene TRBV27, with D tentatively TRBD1 or TRBD2 (5 bases each). V lost 1 base to trimming and J lost 11 bases, with 17 bases between them. CDR1 and CDR2 (germline): MNHEY, SMNVEV (reference sequence). The length of the CDR3 is 14 residues. CDR3 in amino acids: CASSLFGALPNQYF. CDR3 nucleotides: TGTGCCAGCAGTTTATTCGGGGCACTTCCTAATCAGTACTTC.

The gene calls are TRBV28 and TRBJ2-7; possibly TRBD1 for D (7 bases). CDR3 length equals 14 residues. Germline V CDR1 and CDR2: MDHEN, SYDVKM. V lost 8 bases and J lost 6, with 20 bases in between. CDR3 sequence reads: CASGRDRDLLEQYF. In nucleotides, the CDR3 is TGTGCCAGCGGACGAGACAGGGACTTGCTCGAGCAGTACTTC.

The chain has TRBV20-1 and TRBJ2-5, with 14 positions matching TRBD2. CDR1 and CDR2 (germline): DFQATT, SNEGSKA (reference sequence). CDR3 length: 16 amino acids. V was clipped by 3 bases and J by 11 bases; unmatched bases: 14. This CDR3 is CSARGLAGEAYNEQYF. In DNA, the CDR3 is TGCAGTGCTAGGGGACTAGCGGGAGAAGCCTACAATGAGCAGTACTTC.